This TCR beta chain derives from a study of T cell clonotyping in hematopoietic cell transplantation. The V end lost 11 bases, the J end lost 3 bases, and 17 bases lay between the germline ends. This CDR3 comprises 13 residues. From germline, CDR1 is SNHLY and CDR2 FYNNEI. With regard to this clone: The antigen is undetermined.

Study conclusions and caveats: Pathologically expanded recipient clonotypes increased progressively from day 30 to day 180 as diversity fell. Without cell sorting, CD4 versus CD8 contributions remain unresolved.

Profiled with immunoSEQ multiplex PCR; TCRdb holds only in-frame clones, not every one. The profile shows roughly 37,000 clones, about 90% of them singletons. This receptor was taken from a woman aged 40 to 50 in good health. Some clones in this sample may be carry-over from other donors' samples. The sample comprised peripheral blood mononuclear cells. V gene TRBV2 combines with J gene TRBJ2-7; a possible D gene is TRBD1 (6 bases). This CDR3 is CAARTTGLYEQYF. Written as DNA, the CDR3 is TGTGCCGCCAGAACGACAGGTCTCTACGAGCAGTACTTC.